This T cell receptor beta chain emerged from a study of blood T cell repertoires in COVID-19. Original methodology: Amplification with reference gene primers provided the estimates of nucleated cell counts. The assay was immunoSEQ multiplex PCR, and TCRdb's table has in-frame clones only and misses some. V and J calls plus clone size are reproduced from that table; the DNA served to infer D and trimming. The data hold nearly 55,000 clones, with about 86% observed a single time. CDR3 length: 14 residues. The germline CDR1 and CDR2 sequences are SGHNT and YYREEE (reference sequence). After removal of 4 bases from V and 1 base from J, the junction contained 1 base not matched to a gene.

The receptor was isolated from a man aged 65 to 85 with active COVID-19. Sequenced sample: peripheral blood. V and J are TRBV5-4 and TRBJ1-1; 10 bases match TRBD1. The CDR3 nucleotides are TGTGCCAGCAGCCGGGACAGGGGGAACACTGAAGCTTTCTTT. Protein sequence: CASSRDRGNTEAFF.